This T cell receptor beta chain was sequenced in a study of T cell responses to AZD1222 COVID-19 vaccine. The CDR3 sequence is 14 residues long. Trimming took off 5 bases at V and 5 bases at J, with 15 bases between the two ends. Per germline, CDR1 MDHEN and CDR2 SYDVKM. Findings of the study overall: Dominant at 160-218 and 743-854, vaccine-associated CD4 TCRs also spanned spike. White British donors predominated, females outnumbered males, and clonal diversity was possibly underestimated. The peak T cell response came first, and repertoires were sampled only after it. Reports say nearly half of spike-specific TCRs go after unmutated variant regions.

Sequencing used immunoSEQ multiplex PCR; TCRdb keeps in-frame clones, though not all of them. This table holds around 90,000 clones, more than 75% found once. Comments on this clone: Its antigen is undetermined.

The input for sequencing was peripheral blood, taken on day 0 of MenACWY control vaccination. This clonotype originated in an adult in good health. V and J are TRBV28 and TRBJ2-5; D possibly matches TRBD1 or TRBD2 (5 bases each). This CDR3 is CASSTRQWRETQYF. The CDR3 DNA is TGTGCCAGCAGTACCAGACAGTGGAGGGAGACCCAGTACTTC.